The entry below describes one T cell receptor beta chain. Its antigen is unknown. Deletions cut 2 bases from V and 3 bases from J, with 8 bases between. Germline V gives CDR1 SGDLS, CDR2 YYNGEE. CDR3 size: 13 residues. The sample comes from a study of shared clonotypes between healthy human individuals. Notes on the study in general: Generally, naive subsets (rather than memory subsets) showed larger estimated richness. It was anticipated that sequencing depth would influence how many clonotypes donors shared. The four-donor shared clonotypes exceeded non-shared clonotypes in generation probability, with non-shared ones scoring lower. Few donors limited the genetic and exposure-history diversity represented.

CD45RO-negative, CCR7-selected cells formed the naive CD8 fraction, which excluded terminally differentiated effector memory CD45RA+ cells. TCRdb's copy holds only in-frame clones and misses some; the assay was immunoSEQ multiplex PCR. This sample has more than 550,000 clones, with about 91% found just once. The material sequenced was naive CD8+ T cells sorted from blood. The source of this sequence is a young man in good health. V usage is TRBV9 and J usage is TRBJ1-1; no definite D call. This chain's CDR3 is CASSVGHYTEAFF. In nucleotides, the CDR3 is TGTGCCAGCAGCGTTGGCCATTACACTGAAGCTTTCTTT. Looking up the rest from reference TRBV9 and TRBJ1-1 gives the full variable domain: DSGVTQTPKHLITATGQRVTLRCSPRSGDLSVYWYQQSLDQGLQFLIQYYNGEERAKGNILERFSAQQFPDLHSELNLSSLELGDSALYFCASSVGHYTEAFFGQGTRLTVV.